These T cell receptor beta chains were read from a single sample in a study of cytomegalovirus exposure and HLA in healthy donors. The repertoire was sequenced with immunoSEQ multiplex PCR; TCRdb's copy has only in-frame clones and lacks some. The sample lists under 200,000 clones, 82% seen once, with 0.95% to 1% in the top ten. Sequenced input: PBMCs. Receptors originate from a girl aged 2-15 years in good health and CMV-seropositive. Each CDR3 is given with its conserved first and last residue. Only part of the rows carry a size: once, few, many, or a class if the clone is expanded.

V: TRBV27; J: TRBJ2-1; size: NA; CDR3: CASSPLQPLAAPNEQFF
V: TRBV6-4; J: TRBJ2-3; size: NA; CDR3: CASGRGSTDTQYF
V: TRBV7-6; J: TRBJ2-7; size: NA; CDR3: CASAGSRTGEQYF
V: TRBV28; J: TRBJ2-7; size: NA; CDR3: CASSAFYYEQYF
V: TRBV28; J: TRBJ1-2; size: NA; CDR3: CASSPRVGYGYTF
V: TRBV4-2; J: TRBJ2-7; size: NA; CDR3: CASSQEGPAGPSYEQYF
V: TRBV7-2; J: TRBJ2-3; size: NA; CDR3: CASSLGLRGTDTQYF
V: TRBV29-1; J: TRBJ2-1; size: few; CDR3: CSVLTSGEGGGEQFF
V: TRBV19; J: TRBJ2-7; size: NA; CDR3: CASSTALGQGYEQYF
V: TRBV27; J: TRBJ1-1; size: NA; CDR3: CASSPGLSNTEAFF
V: TRBV30; J: TRBJ1-2; size: NA; CDR3: CAWSDHRDREYGYTF
V: TRBV30; J: TRBJ1-1; size: NA; CDR3: CAWGDSADTEAFF
V: TRBV7-9; J: TRBJ2-5; size: once; CDR3: CASSLVPGLGGSETQYF
V: TRBV30; J: TRBJ1-1; size: few; CDR3: CAWRQGNTEAFF
V: TRBV19; J: TRBJ1-2; size: NA; CDR3: CASRPKFDPDGYTF
V: TRBV27; J: TRBJ1-4; size: NA; CDR3: CASRLQGGGITTNEKLFF
V: TRBV30; J: TRBJ2-2; size: NA; CDR3: CAFIPAGGQVGELFF
V: TRBV6-5; J: TRBJ1-2; size: NA; CDR3: CASSDNGQGSGYTF
V: TRBV10-3; J: TRBJ2-3; size: NA; CDR3: CAISEIREGLTDTQYF
V: TRBV5-1; J: TRBJ2-6; size: NA; CDR3: CASSLGAGANVLTF
V: TRBV6-1; J: TRBJ1-5; size: NA; CDR3: CASSEGVGDNQPQHF
V: TRBV6-1; J: TRBJ2-7; size: NA; CDR3: CASISGAGEQYF
V: TRBV4-1; J: TRBJ2-7; size: NA; CDR3: CASSLAGQSGGGEQYF
V: TRBV28; J: TRBJ2-1; size: NA; CDR3: CASSPLATAYEQFF
V: TRBV7-2; J: TRBJ2-3; size: NA; CDR3: CASSFRQVTDTQYF
V: TRBV5-1; J: NA; size: NA; CDR3: CASSFDSYEQYF
V: TRBV4-1; J: TRBJ2-5; size: NA; CDR3: CASSPRDLETQYF
V: TRBV11-2; J: TRBJ2-5; size: NA; CDR3: CASSRGQFQETQYF
V: TRBV28; J: TRBJ2-1; size: NA; CDR3: CASSLRVPYNEQFF
V: TRBV30; J: TRBJ1-2; size: NA; CDR3: CAWSGAGYYGYTF
V: TRBV2; J: TRBJ1-2; size: NA; CDR3: CASSPGGSNTF
V: TRBV5-1; J: TRBJ2-2; size: NA; CDR3: CATQPSDSGELFF
V: TRBV27; J: TRBJ1-4; size: NA; CDR3: CASSWRADEKLFF
V: TRBV6-4; J: TRBJ1-5; size: few; CDR3: CASSEQGGSNQPQHF
V: TRBV4-2; J: TRBJ1-1; size: NA; CDR3: CASRGQGSTEAFF
V: TRBV5-4; J: TRBJ2-3; size: NA; CDR3: CASSLSGTSTDTQYF
V: TRBV18; J: TRBJ1-5; size: once; CDR3: CASSPGGNQPQHF
V: TRBV30; J: TRBJ1-2; size: NA; CDR3: CAWSPYGEGSYYGYTF
V: TRBV30; J: TRBJ2-7; size: NA; CDR3: CAWAPSSREGLYYEQYF
V: TRBV6-4; J: TRBJ2-3; size: NA; CDR3: CASSDSGGGTDTQYF
V: TRBV29-1; J: TRBJ2-3; size: NA; CDR3: CSVESLAGPLGDTQYF
V: TRBV23-1; J: TRBJ1-5; size: few; CDR3: CASSLVSGENQPQHF
V: TRBV6-1; J: TRBJ1-1; size: NA; CDR3: CASSDLTVMNTEAFF
V: TRBV20-1; J: TRBJ2-1; size: NA; CDR3: CSPSGSKAEFF
V: TRBV4-1; J: TRBJ2-6; size: NA; CDR3: CASSSIVSGANVLTF
V: TRBV19; J: TRBJ2-7; size: NA; CDR3: CASRSGRLDEQYF
V: TRBV7-9; J: TRBJ1-1; size: NA; CDR3: CASSFDRPRGNTEAFF
V: TRBV7-7; J: TRBJ2-7; size: NA; CDR3: CASSPGQAATYEQYF
V: TRBV15; J: TRBJ2-7; size: NA; CDR3: CATSRAYRDYEQYF
V: TRBV29-1; J: TRBJ2-5; size: NA; CDR3: CSVEVVPSDPETQYF
V: TRBV6-5; J: TRBJ2-1; size: few; CDR3: CASSPGGSGHNEQFF
V: TRBV6-5; J: TRBJ2-5; size: NA; CDR3: CASSFSRGETQYF